This T cell receptor (beta chain) was documented in a study of beta chain features in type 1 diabetes. Sorted CD4+ subsets: naive, central memory, regulatory, stem cell-like memory (CD45RO/CCR7/CD25/CD127/CD95/CD27 panel). Regarding this clone: Its antigen remains unknown.

Trimming took 3 bases from V and 0 from J, leaving 21 bases between them. Germline-derived CDR1 and CDR2 are SGHDT and YYEEEE. This CDR3 has 18 residues. Study-level results: Over-representation of high TCR-expressing cells was a possible consequence of cDNA sequencing. TCRB CDR3s from Type 1 diabetes patients were moderately but significantly shorter in all four CD4+ subsets. The naive, central memory and Treg TCRB repertoires of patients appeared to be more similar to one another than those of healthy donors.

Isolated RNA was reverse transcribed in full, so expressed TCRB transcripts were sequenced. When averaged, stem cell-like memory T cell samples yielded some 1 million reads. Libraries were prepared by immunoSEQ multiplex PCR; TCRdb keeps only in-frame clonotypes and omits some of them. Among approximately 24,000 clones listed, 49% were seen once. The sequence was collected from a young man with type 1 diabetes. The sequencing input was stem cell memory CD4+ T cells from blood. The chain employs TRBV5-6 and TRBJ1-1; D call uncertain. CDR3 DNA: TGTGCCAGCAGCTGGAGTTTCCTGCGTTCCCCAATGAACACTGAAGCTTTCTTT. Amino acids: CASSWSFLRSPMNTEAFF.